Included here is one TCR beta chain sequence, with context. Method: immunoSEQ multiplex PCR; TCRdb's copy keeps in-frame clones and lacks some. The sample includes about 94,000 clones, roughly 85% of them seen just once. The sample comes from a study of T cell responses to AZD1222 COVID-19 vaccine. Trimming at V came to 1 base and at J to 3 bases, leaving 13 bases not matched to a gene. Germline CDR1 reads MGHDK; CDR2 reads SYGVNS. The CDR3 is 18 residues long. The chain is built from TRBV25-1 and TRBJ1-2; 8 bases fit TRBD1. The starting material was peripheral blood, obtained 28 days after the second AZD1222 dose. The source of this sequence is an adult who received the AZD1222 COVID-19 vaccine. CDR3 in amino acids: CASSESRPRTGFYYGYTF. The CDR3 region has the DNA TGTGCCAGCAGTGAATCTCGCCCGAGGACAGGGTTTTACTATGGCTACACCTTC.